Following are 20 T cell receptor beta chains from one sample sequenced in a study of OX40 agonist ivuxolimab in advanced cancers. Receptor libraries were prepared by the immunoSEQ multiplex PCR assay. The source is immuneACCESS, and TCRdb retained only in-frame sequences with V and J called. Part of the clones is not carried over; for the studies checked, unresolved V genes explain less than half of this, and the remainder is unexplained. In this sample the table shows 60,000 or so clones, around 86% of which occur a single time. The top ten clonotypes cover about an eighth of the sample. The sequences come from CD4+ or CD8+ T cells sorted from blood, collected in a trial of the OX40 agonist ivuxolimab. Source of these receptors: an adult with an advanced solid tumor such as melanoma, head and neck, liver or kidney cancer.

The CDR3 DNA is TGCGCCAGCAGCCAAGGGGGGGAGGGCCTCCCCGAGCAGTACTTC. Its translation is CASSQGGEGLPEQYF. V gene TRBV4-3 combines with J gene TRBJ2-7; 7 bases are shared with TRBD2. Germline CDR1 is LGHNA and CDR2 is YSLEER. The CDR3 contains 15 residues. Trimming at V came to 1 base and at J to 6 bases, leaving 9 bases not matched to a gene.

CDR3 DNA: TGTGCCAGCGGAACATTTTCACGGACAGAGATAGACCAAGAGACCCAGTACTTC. This translates into CASGTFSRTEIDQETQYF. This chain connects TRBV28 to TRBJ2-5; a possible D gene is TRBD1 (6 bases). V lost 8 bases, J lost 0 bases, and 25 bases lay in between. This CDR3 comprises 18 residues. Germline CDR1 is MDHEN and CDR2 is SYDVKM.

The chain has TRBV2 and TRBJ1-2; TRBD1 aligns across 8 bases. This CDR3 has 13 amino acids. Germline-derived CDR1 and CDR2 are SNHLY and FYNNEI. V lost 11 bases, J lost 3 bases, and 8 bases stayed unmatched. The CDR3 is CASGTGQDYGYTF. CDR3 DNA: TGTGCCTCAGGGACAGGACAAGACTATGGCTACACCTTC.

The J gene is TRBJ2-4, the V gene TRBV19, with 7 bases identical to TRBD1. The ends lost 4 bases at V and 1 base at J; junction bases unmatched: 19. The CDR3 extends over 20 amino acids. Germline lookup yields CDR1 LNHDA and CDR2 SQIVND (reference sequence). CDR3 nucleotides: TGTGCCAGTAGTACCCCCCTGAGACAGGGCCCGCGTGAGGCCAAAAACATTCAGTACTTC. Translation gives CASSTPLRQGPREAKNIQYF.

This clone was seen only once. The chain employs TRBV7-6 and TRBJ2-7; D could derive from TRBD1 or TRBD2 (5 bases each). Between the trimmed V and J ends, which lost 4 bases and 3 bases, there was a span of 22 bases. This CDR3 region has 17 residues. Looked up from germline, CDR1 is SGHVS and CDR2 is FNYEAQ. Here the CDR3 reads CASSYTSSGTGYYEQYF. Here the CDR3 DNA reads TGTGCCAGCAGCTACACTTCCTCCGGGACCGGATACTACGAGCAGTACTTC.

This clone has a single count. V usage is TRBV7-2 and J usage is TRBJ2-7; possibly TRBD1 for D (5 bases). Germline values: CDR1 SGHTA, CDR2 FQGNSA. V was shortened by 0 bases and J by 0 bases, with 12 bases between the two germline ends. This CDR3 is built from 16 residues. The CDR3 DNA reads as TGTGCCAGCAGCTTAGCGACGACAGAATACTCCTACGAGCAGTACTTC. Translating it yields CASSLATTEYSYEQYF.

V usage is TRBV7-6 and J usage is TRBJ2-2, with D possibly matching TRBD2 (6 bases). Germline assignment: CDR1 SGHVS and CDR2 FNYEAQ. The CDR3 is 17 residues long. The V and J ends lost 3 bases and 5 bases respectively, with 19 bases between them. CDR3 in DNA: TGTGCCAGCAGCTTTGGGTCGGGGGATCTGTTAACCGGGGAGCTGTTTTTT. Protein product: CASSFGSGDLLTGELFF. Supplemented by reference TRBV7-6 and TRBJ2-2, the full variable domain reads GAGVSQSPRYKVTKRGQDVALRCDPISGHVSLYWYRQALGQGPEFLTYFNYEAQQDKSGLPNDRFSAERPEGSISTLTIQRTEQRDSAMYRCASSFGSGDLLTGELFFGEGSRLTVL.

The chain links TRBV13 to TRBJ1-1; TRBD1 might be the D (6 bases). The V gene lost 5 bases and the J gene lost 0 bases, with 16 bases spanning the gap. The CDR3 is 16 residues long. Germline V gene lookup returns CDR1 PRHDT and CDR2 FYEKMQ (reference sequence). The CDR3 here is CASSEGQREVNTEAFF. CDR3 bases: TGTGCCAGCAGCGAAGGACAGAGGGAGGTGAACACTGAAGCTTTCTTT.

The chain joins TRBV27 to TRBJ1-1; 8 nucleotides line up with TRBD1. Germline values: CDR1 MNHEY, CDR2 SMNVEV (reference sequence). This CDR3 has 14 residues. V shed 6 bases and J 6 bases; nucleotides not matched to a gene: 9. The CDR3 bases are TGTGCCAGCAGCCTCCAGGGGGCTAAGCCTGAAGCTTTCTTT. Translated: CASSLQGAKPEAFF.

CDR3 sequence reads: CASSRGGASQGETQYF. CDR3 sequence (DNA): TGCGCCAGCAGCCGTGGAGGTGCGTCGCAGGGAGAGACCCAGTACTTC. This sequence joins TRBV5-1 and TRBJ2-5, with D perhaps matching TRBD1 or TRBD2 (5 bases each). The ends were cut back, 4 bases at V and 4 bases at J, with 20 bases in the middle. The V gene's germline CDR1 is SGHRS and CDR2 YFSETQ. The CDR3 is 16 amino acids.

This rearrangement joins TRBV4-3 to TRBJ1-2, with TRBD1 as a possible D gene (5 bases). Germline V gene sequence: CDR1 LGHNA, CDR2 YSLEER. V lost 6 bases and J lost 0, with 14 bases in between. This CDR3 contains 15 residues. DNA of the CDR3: TGCGCCAGCAGACCGACGACAGCCACTAACTATGGCTACACCTTC. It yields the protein CASRPTTATNYGYTF.

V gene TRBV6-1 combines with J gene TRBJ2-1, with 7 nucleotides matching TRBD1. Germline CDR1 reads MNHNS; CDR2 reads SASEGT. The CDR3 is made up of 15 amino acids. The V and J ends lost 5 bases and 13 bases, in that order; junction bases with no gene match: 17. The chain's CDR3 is CASSPRDRTLWGQFF. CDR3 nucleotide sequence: TGTGCCAGCAGTCCCCGGGACAGAACGCTCTGGGGACAGTTCTTC.

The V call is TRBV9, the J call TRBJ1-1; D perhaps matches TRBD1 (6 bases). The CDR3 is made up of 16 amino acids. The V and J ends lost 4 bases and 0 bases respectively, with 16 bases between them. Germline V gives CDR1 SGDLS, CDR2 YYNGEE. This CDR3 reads CASSPSGGYMNTEAFF. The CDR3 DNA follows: TGTGCCAGCAGCCCGAGTGGGGGCTACATGAACACTGAAGCTTTCTTT.

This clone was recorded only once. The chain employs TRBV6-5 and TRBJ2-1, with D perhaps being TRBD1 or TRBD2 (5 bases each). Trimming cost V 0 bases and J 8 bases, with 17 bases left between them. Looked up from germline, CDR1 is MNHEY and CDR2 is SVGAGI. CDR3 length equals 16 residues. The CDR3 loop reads CASSYSLWGIGDEQFF. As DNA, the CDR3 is TGTGCCAGCAGTTACTCTTTGTGGGGGATCGGCGATGAGCAGTTCTTC.

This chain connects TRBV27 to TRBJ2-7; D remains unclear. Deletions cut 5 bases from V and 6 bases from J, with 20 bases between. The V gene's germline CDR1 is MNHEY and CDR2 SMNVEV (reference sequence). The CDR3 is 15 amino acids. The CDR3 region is CASSPRNYLSSEQYF. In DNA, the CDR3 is TGTGCCAGCAGTCCCCGGAACTACCTATCATCCGAGCAGTACTTC.

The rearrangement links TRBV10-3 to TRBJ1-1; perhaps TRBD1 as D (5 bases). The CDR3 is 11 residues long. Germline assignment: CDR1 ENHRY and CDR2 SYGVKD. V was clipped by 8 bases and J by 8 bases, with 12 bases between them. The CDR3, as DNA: TGTGCCATCGGGACGAGGGCAGAAGCTTTCTTT. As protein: CAIGTRAEAFF.

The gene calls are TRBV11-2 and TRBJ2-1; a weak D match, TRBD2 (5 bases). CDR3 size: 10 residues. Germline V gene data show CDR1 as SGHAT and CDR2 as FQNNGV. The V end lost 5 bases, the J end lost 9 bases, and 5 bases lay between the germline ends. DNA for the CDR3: TGTGCCAGCAGCCGGGGTGAGCAGTTCTTC. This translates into CASSRGEQFF.

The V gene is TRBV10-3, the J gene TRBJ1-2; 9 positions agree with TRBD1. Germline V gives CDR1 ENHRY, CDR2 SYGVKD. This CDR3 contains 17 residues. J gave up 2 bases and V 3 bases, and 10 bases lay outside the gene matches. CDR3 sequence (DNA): TGTGCCATCAGTGATGAGGAACAGGGGGCGACGAACTATGGCTACACCTTC. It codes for CAISDEEQGATNYGYTF.

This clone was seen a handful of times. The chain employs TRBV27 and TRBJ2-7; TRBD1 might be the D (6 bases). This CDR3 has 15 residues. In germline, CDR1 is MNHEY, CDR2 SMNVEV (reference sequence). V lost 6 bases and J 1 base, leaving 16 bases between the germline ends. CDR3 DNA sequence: TGTGCCAGCAGAACGTCTGTTCAGGGGTCCTACGAGCAGTACTTC. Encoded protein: CASRTSVQGSYEQYF.

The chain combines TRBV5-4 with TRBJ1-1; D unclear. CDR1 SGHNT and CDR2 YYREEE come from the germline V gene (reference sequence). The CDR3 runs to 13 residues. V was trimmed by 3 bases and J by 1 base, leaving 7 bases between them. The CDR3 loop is CASSYDKNTEAFF. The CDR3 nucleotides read TGTGCCAGCAGCTATGACAAGAACACTGAAGCTTTCTTT. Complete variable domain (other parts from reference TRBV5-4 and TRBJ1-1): ETGVTQSPTHLIKTRGQQVTLRCSSQSGHNTVSWYQQALGQGPQFIFQYYREEENGRGNFPPRFSGLQFPNYSSELNVNALELDDSALYLCASSYDKNTEAFFGQGTRLTVV.